The rows below give T cell receptor beta chains drawn from one sample of a study of blood T cell repertoires in COVID-19. Here immunoSEQ multiplex PCR was the method, and the copy in TCRdb shows in-frame clones only, minus some. The sample comprises some 250,000 clones, roughly nine tenths of which are singletons, and around 12% rests with the top ten. Material: peripheral blood. The receptors were sampled from a woman between 25 and 40 years old with COVID-19, enrolled during active disease. CDR3s include the opening cysteine and the closing phenylalanine or tryptophan. Fields, in order: clone size, J gene, D gene, V gene, CDR3 protein, CDR3 DNA. The D gene is left open where the match is weak. Where a row states a size, it is once, few, many or the class of an expanded clone; other rows omit it.

once TRBJ2-7 TRBD1 TRBV10-3 CAISEGDRGTYEQYF TGTGCCATCAGTGAGGGGGACAGGGGTACCTACGAGCAGTACTTC
few TRBJ2-7 TRBD1 TRBV3-1/TRBV3-2 CASSQTPGQGAREQYF TGTGCCAGCAGCCAAACTCCGGGACAGGGGGCGCGTGAGCAGTACTTC
NA TRBJ2-3 TRBD2 TRBV13 CASSLAGLAEPSTDTQYF TGTGCCAGCAGCTTAGCTGGACTAGCGGAACCTAGCACAGATACGCAGTATTTT
NA TRBJ1-3 NA TRBV4-1 CASRPSNRAPGNTIYF TGCGCCAGCAGACCCTCAAACAGGGCCCCCGGAAACACCATATATTTT
NA TRBJ1-5 NA TRBV18 CASSPLAGHQPQHF TGTGCCAGCTCACCCCTGGCGGGGCACCAGCCCCAGCATTTT
NA TRBJ2-5 NA TRBV12-3/TRBV12-4 CASSLSGRETQYF TGTGCCAGCAGTTTAAGTGGGAGAGAGACCCAGTACTTC
NA TRBJ1-3 NA TRBV4-1 CASSQVDRGTGNTIYF TGCGCCAGCAGCCAAGTTGACCGAGGTACTGGAAACACCATATATTTT
NA TRBJ2-5 NA TRBV18 CASSRGGLETQYF TGTGCCAGCTCACGAGGGGGTTTGGAGACCCAGTACTTC
NA TRBJ2-4 NA TRBV3-1/TRBV3-2 CASSQDPVNIQYF TGTGCCAGCAGCCAAGATCCAGTAAACATTCAGTACTTC
few TRBJ2-2 TRBD1 TRBV19 CASSRGTGSTGELFF TGTGCCAGTAGCCGAGGGACAGGGAGCACCGGGGAGCTGTTTTTT
few TRBJ2-7 TRBD2 TRBV18 CASSPVTGGSGEQYF TGTGCCAGCTCACCTGTGACGGGGGGTTCGGGCGAGCAGTACTTC
NA TRBJ2-5 NA TRBV19 CASANSGTSSSETQYF TGTGCCAGTGCGAATTCCGGGACTTCGAGCTCGGAGACCCAGTACTTC
once TRBJ2-3 NA TRBV19 CASSIMASTDTQYF TGTGCCAGTAGTATTATGGCCAGCACAGATACGCAGTATTTT
NA TRBJ2-3 NA TRBV5-8 CASSLDPGDSTDTQYF TGTGCCAGCAGCTTGGATCCAGGCGATAGCACAGATACGCAGTATTTT
few TRBJ2-1 NA TRBV20-1 CSAQSYNEQFF TGCAGTGCCCAGTCCTACAATGAGCAGTTCTTC
NA TRBJ2-2 NA TRBV6-5 CASSPLTFNTGELFF TGTGCCAGCAGTCCTTTGACATTTAACACCGGGGAGCTGTTTTTT
NA TRBJ1-1 TRBD1 TRBV24-1 CATSDHTSGTDKGRWNTEAFF TGTGCCACCAGTGACCATACATCCGGGACAGATAAGGGTCGGTGGAACACTGAAGCTTTCTTT
NA TRBJ2-1 NA TRBV20-1 CSASGGNGNEQFF TGCAGTGCTAGTGGAGGAAATGGCAATGAGCAGTTCTTC
NA TRBJ2-7 NA TRBV5-1 CASCQGPGGPYEQYF TGCGCCAGCTGCCAGGGCCCCGGCGGCCCCTACGAGCAGTACTTC
few TRBJ2-5 NA TRBV7-7 CASSLARKETQYF TGTGCCAGCAGCTTAGCGAGGAAAGAGACCCAGTACTTC
NA TRBJ2-5 TRBD2 TRBV6-5 CASHPSGNFETQYF TGTGCCAGCCATCCAAGCGGGAACTTCGAGACCCAGTACTTC
NA TRBJ1-2 TRBD1 TRBV6-1 CASSEGTVLSYGYTF TGTGCCAGCAGTGAGGGGACAGTTTTGAGCTATGGCTACACCTTC
NA TRBJ2-2 NA TRBV7-6 CASSPGHSDGGELFF TGTGCCAGCAGCCCGGGACACAGCGACGGCGGGGAGCTGTTTTTT
NA TRBJ2-7 TRBD2 TRBV5-4 CASSFGRGGYEQYF TGTGCCAGCAGCTTTGGACGGGGGGGCTACGAGCAGTACTTC
NA TRBJ2-6 TRBD2 TRBV13 CASRRRRTSGGAGANVLTF TGTGCCAGCAGGCGTCGACGGACTAGCGGGGGGGCTGGGGCCAACGTCCTGACTTTC
NA TRBJ1-4 TRBD1 TRBV5-8 CASNAQGGLEKLFF TGTGCCAGCAACGCCCAGGGGGGCCTTGAAAAACTGTTTTTT
NA TRBJ1-1 NA TRBV12-5 CAPPSRGAEAFF TGTGCTCCGCCGAGCCGGGGGGCTGAAGCTTTCTTT
NA TRBJ2-2 NA TRBV6-5 CASSYFSGEGGELFF TGTGCCAGCAGTTATTTCTCGGGGGAAGGCGGGGAGCTGTTTTTT
NA TRBJ1-1 NA TRBV5-1 CASSLAQGNTEAFF TGCGCCAGCAGCTTGGCCCAGGGTAACACTGAAGCTTTCTTT
NA TRBJ1-1 TRBD1 TRBV15 CATSREPGQWNTEAFF TGTGCCACCAGCAGGGAACCGGGACAGTGGAACACTGAAGCTTTCTTT
NA TRBJ1-2 NA TRBV3-1/TRBV3-2 CATLGGAPYGYTF TGTGCCACCCTCGGGGGGGCACCCTATGGCTACACCTTC
once TRBJ1-1 NA TRBV6-5 CASSPITGNTEAFF TGTGCCAGCAGTCCTATAACAGGGAACACTGAAGCTTTCTTT
NA TRBJ1-5 TRBD1 TRBV25-1 CASSDPGTGNQPQHF TGTGCCAGCAGTGACCCCGGGACAGGGAATCAGCCCCAGCATTTT
NA TRBJ2-1 NA TRBV11-2 CASSAPRYVFF TGTGCCAGCAGCGCACCTAGATATGTATTCTTC
NA TRBJ1-4 TRBD1 TRBV7-9 CASSLGGQANEKLFF TGTGCCAGCAGCTTAGGGGGACAGGCGAATGAAAAACTGTTTTTT
once TRBJ2-3 NA TRBV5-4 CASSLSRSTDTQYF TGTGCCAGCAGCCTGAGTAGAAGCACAGATACGCAGTATTTT
NA TRBJ2-3 TRBD2 TRBV5-4 CASSSGDLAGGRNTQYF TGTGCCAGCAGCTCTGGAGACCTAGCGGGGGGGCGGAATACGCAGTATTTT
once TRBJ1-5 TRBD1 TRBV30 CAWSGGQGYQPQHF TGTGCCTGGAGTGGAGGACAGGGCTATCAGCCCCAGCATTTT
NA TRBJ2-2 TRBD1 TRBV7-2 CASSLTRQGTTGELFF TGTGCCAGCAGCCTAACACGACAGGGTACCACCGGGGAGCTGTTTTTT
NA TRBJ2-5 NA TRBV7-6 CASSFSGPGSETQYF TGTGCCAGCAGCTTTTCGGGTCCCGGGTCGGAGACCCAGTACTTC
once TRBJ1-1 NA TRBV6-5 CASSYWVRGGPEAFF TGTGCCAGCAGTTACTGGGTCCGGGGAGGGCCCGAAGCTTTCTTT
NA TRBJ2-7 TRBD2 TRBV4-2 CASSQGAPGLGYEQYF TGTGCCAGCAGCCAGGGGGCACCGGGACTAGGCTACGAGCAGTACTTC
NA TRBJ2-3 TRBD2 TRBV6-1 CASSEIAGGYTDTQYF TGTGCCAGCAGTGAAATAGCGGGGGGCTACACAGATACGCAGTATTTT
NA TRBJ2-1 NA TRBV5-6 CASSLFTGYNEQFF TGTGCCAGCAGCTTGTTTACGGGCTACAATGAGCAGTTCTTC
NA TRBJ2-7 TRBD1 TRBV5-5 CASSKGTASYEQYF TGTGCCAGCAGCAAAGGGACAGCCTCCTACGAGCAGTACTTC
NA TRBJ2-1 TRBD2 TRBV19 CASSIWSGGPYNEQFF TGTGCCAGTAGTATATGGAGCGGGGGGCCTTACAATGAGCAGTTCTTC